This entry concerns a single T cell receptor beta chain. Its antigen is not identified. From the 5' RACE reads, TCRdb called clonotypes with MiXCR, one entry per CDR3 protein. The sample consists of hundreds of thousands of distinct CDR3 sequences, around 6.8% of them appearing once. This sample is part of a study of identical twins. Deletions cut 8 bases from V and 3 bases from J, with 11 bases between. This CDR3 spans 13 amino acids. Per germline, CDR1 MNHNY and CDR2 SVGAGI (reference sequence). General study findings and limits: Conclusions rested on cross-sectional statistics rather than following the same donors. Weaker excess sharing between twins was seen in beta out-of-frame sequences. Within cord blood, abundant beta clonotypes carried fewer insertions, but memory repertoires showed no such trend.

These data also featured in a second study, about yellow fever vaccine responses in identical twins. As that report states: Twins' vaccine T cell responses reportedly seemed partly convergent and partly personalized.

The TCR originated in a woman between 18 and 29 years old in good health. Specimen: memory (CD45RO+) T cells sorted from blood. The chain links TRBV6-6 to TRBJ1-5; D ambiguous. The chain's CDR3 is CASFGQLNQPQHF. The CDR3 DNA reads TGTGCCAGCTTCGGGCAACTCAATCAGCCCCAGCATTTT.